This T cell receptor (beta chain) was retrieved from a study of blood T cells in healthy people across ages. Primers used in a second PCR of about 6 to 11 cycles were a sample-barcoded 5' primer and a J-beta primer mix. TCRdb reprocessed the 5' RACE reads with MiXCR, giving one entry per CDR3 protein. The sample records roughly 800,000 distinct CDR3 sequences, approximately 25% being singletons. Study results and limitations: Observed TCR beta diversity showed a strong correlation with the percentage of naive T cells as measured by flow cytometry. Diversity of TCR beta per million T cells declined in a roughly linear way with age.

About this clonotype: Antigen unknown.

This CDR3 is built from 17 residues. Germline values: CDR1 LGHDT, CDR2 YNNKEL (reference sequence). Trimming removed 10 bases at V and 2 bases at J, with 23 bases between. The sample also formed part of further work on T cells of mothers and their children. From that paper: Evidence of persistent microchimeric T cell clones was absent.

The V call is TRBV3-1, the J call TRBJ2-2; perhaps TRBD1 as D (6 bases). Sequenced sample: blood. This sequence was found in a boy between 5 and 17 years old in good health. CDR3 protein: CATTWRQGSFNTGELFF. CDR3 DNA: TGTGCCACCACCTGGAGGCAGGGGTCCTTCAACACCGGGGAGCTGTTTTTT. The complete variable domain, with remaining parts taken from reference TRBV3-1 and TRBJ2-2, reads DTAVSQTPKYLVTQMGNDKSIKCEQNLGHDTMYWYKQDSKKFLKIMFSYNNKELIINETVPNRFSPKSPDKAHLNLHINSLELGDSAVYFCATTWRQGSFNTGELFFGEGSRLTVL.